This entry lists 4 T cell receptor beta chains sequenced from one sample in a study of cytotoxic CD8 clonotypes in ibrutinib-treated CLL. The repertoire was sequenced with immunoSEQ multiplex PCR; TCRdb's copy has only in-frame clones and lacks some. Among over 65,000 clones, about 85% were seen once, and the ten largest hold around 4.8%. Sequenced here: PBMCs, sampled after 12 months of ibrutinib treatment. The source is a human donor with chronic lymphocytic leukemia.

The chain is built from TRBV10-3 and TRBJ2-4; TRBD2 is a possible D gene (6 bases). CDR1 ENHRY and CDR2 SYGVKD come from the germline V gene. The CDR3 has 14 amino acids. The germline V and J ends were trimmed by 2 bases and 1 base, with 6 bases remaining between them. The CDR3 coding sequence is TGTGCCATCAGTGAGGCGGGGGCCAAAAACATTCAGTACTTC. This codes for CAISEAGAKNIQYF.

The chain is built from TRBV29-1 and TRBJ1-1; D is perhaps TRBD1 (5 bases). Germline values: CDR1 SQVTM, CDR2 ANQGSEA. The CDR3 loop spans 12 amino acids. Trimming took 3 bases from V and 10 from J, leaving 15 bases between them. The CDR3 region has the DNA TGCAGCGTTGAGGGGCTGCGGCCGGGAGCTTTCTTT. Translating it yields CSVEGLRPGAFF.

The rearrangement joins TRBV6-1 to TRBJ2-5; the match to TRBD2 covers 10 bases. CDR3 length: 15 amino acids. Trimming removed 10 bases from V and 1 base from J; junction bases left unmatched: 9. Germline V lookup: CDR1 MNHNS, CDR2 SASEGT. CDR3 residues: CATWKRGGFQETQYF. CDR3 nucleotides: TGTGCCACCTGGAAGCGGGGGGGATTCCAAGAGACCCAGTACTTC.

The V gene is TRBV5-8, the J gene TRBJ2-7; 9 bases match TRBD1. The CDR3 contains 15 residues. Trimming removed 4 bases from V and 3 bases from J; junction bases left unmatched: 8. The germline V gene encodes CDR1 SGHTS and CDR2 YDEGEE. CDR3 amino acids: CASSRRTGEGYEQYF. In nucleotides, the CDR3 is TGTGCCAGCAGCCGCCGGACAGGGGAAGGCTACGAGCAGTACTTC.